These T cell receptor beta chains were read from a single sample in a study of shared clonotypes between healthy human individuals. Clones were sequenced by immunoSEQ multiplex PCR, and TCRdb holds only the in-frame ones, with some missing. The sample has some 2.4 million clones, roughly 93% seen once. The specimen sequenced was naive CD4+ T cells from PBMCs. Receptors were obtained from a man between 18 and 35 years old in good health. Some clones in this sample may be carry-over from other donors' samples. Each CDR3 is given with its conserved first and last residue. A D gene is named only where the DNA matches it firmly. Size values are once, few and many counts, or a class for expanded clones, and some rows have none.

v_call,d_call,clone_size,j_call,cdr3_aa,cdr3_nt
TRBV5-4,TRBD2,NA,TRBJ2-5,CASSQGGPETQYF,TGTGCCAGCAGCCAGGGAGGGCCCGAGACCCAGTACTTC
TRBV6-1,NA,NA,TRBJ1-5,CASSEEVAQPQHF,TGTGCCAGCAGTGAAGAGGTTGCTCAGCCCCAGCATTTT
TRBV28,NA,NA,TRBJ2-7,CASSLFYEQYF,TGTGCCAGCAGTTTATTTTACGAGCAGTACTTC
TRBV6-6,TRBD2,NA,TRBJ2-7,CASRITSGLSSYEQYF,TGTGCCAGCAGAATCACTAGCGGTCTAAGCTCCTACGAGCAGTACTTC
TRBV25-1,NA,NA,TRBJ2-3,CASSEQGGSTDTQYF,TGTGCCAGCAGTGAACAGGGGGGGTCGACAGATACGCAGTATTTT
TRBV28,NA,NA,TRBJ1-5,CASSLPWNRVGRLGNQPQHF,TGTGCCAGCAGTTTGCCCTGGAACAGGGTTGGGCGTTTGGGCAATCAGCCCCAGCATTTT
TRBV7-3,TRBD1,NA,TRBJ2-2,CASRRTGGTGELFF,TGTGCCAGCAGGAGGACAGGCGGCACCGGGGAGCTGTTTTTT
TRBV7-2,TRBD2,NA,TRBJ2-7,CASSFGLAGRAYF,TGTGCCAGCAGCTTCGGACTAGCGGGGAGGGCGTACTTC
TRBV11-2,NA,NA,TRBJ2-3,CASSLEGGTDTQYF,TGTGCCAGCAGCTTAGAAGGAGGGACAGATACGCAGTATTTT
TRBV5-4,NA,NA,TRBJ2-2,CASSAARGANTGELFF,TGTGCCAGCAGCGCAGCTAGGGGAGCGAACACCGGGGAGCTGTTTTTT
TRBV6-1,NA,NA,TRBJ1-1,CASSEAFF,TGTGCCAGCAGTGAAGCTTTCTTT
TRBV28,NA,NA,TRBJ1-2,CASRSPRTLKNYGYTF,TGTGCCAGCAGATCCCCCAGGACCCTAAAGAACTATGGCTACACCTTC
TRBV10-1,NA,NA,TRBJ2-7,CASSPRPRGSGEQYF,TGCGCCAGCAGTCCAAGACCACGGGGGTCTGGAGAGCAGTACTTC
TRBV2,NA,NA,TRBJ1-3,CASTDTAGNTIYF,TGTGCCAGCACAGACACTGCCGGAAACACCATATATTTT
TRBV11-1,TRBD2,NA,TRBJ2-1,CASSLTGTSGRIGKHEQFF,TGTGCCAGCAGCTTAACCGGGACTAGCGGGAGGATAGGGAAGCATGAGCAGTTCTTC
TRBV28,TRBD2,NA,TRBJ2-3,CALGGTPTDTQYF,TGTGCCCTCGGGGGGACCCCCACAGATACGCAGTATTTT
TRBV14,NA,once,TRBJ2-7,CASSQGLQLFYEQYF,TGTGCCAGCAGCCAAGGTCTACAGCTATTCTACGAGCAGTACTTC
TRBV2,NA,once,TRBJ2-4,CASSLTWDIQYF,TGTGCCAGCAGTCTGACATGGGACATTCAGTACTTC
TRBV9,TRBD1,NA,TRBJ2-1,CASGPGQATDEQFF,TGTGCCAGCGGCCCGGGACAGGCTACAGATGAGCAGTTCTTC
TRBV11-2,NA,NA,TRBJ1-4,CASSPGFANEKLFF,TGTGCCAGCAGCCCAGGGTTCGCTAATGAAAAACTGTTTTTT
TRBV7-9,TRBD1,few,TRBJ1-1,CASSSGQGETEAFF,TGTGCCAGCAGCTCGGGACAGGGGGAGACTGAAGCTTTCTTT
TRBV9,NA,NA,TRBJ1-4,CASSVTPWAGGEKLFF,TGTGCCAGCAGCGTAACCCCTTGGGCCGGGGGCGAAAAACTGTTTTTT